These 11 T cell receptor beta chains came from one sample sequenced in a study of Graves' ophthalmopathy and Graves' hyperthyroidism. Transcripts of RNA were the source for amplifying TCR beta CDR3 regions. HTBI primers were used in a first-round RT-PCR, which preceded a second-round multiplex PCR. MiXCR, applied by TCRdb to the multiplex PCR reads, yields one record per CDR3 protein. The sample lists some 1.1 million distinct CDR3 sequences; less than 45% were seen once. Sequenced material: peripheral blood or thyroid tissue (not recorded which). These receptors were obtained from an adult man with Graves' hyperthyroidism.

This clonotype was seen a few times. V and J are TRBV28 and TRBJ2-7; 9 bases match TRBD2. Trimming cost V 6 bases and J 4 bases; bases outside gene matches: 10. The CDR3 has 15 residues. From germline, CDR1 is MDHEN and CDR2 SYDVKM. The DNA for the CDR3 is TGTGCCAGCAGCTTAGGTAGCGGGGGTCGGTACGAGCAGTACTTC. Its protein is CASSLGSGGRYEQYF.

Concerning this clonotype: Being one base from a much bigger clone, this may be a read error. The V gene is TRBV25-1, the J gene TRBJ1-2, with no clear D. The length of the CDR3 is 13 residues. Germline loops: CDR1 MGHDK, CDR2 SYGVNS. V shed 6 bases and J shed 8 bases, with 16 bases lying between them. The DNA of the CDR3 is TGTGCCAGCAGCCGGACCCCAACGGGGGGCTACACCTTC. Its protein is CASSRTPTGGYTF.

The rearrangement uses TRBV6-4 and TRBJ2-6, with 7 bases that match TRBD1. The CDR3 spans 18 residues. With 5 bases clipped from V and 0 bases from J, the junction kept 10 bases outside the gene matches. CDR1 MRHNA and CDR2 SNTAGT come from the germline V gene. CDR3 protein: CASSSDTGEHSGANVLTF. CDR3 DNA: TGTGCCAGCAGTTCCGATACAGGGGAACACTCTGGGGCCAACGTCCTGACTTTC.

This clonotype was detected many times. In DNA form, the CDR3 reads TGTGCCAGCAGCTTAGCGCATTCGACACACTCAAAATACGAGCAGTACTTC. The encoded protein is CASSLAHSTHSKYEQYF. The genes are TRBV7-2 and TRBJ2-7, with unresolved D. The CDR3 sequence is 17 residues long. Germline CDR1 reads SGHTA; CDR2 reads FQGNSA. Between the trimmed V and J ends, which lost 0 bases and 4 bases, there was a span of 19 bases.

Many counts were recorded for this clonotype. The rearrangement uses TRBV29-1 and TRBJ2-5; a weak D match, TRBD1 (6 bases). Trimming removed 6 bases from V and 1 base from J, with 18 bases in between. Germline V gene lookup returns CDR1 SQVTM and CDR2 ANQGSEA. The CDR3 has 15 amino acids. The CDR3 region is CSVPDPGQPQETQYF. The CDR3 region has the DNA TGCAGCGTCCCAGACCCGGGACAACCCCAAGAGACCCAGTACTTC.

The chain uses TRBV12-3 or TRBV12-4 and TRBJ1-2; the D gene is possibly TRBD1 (6 bases). V shed 6 bases and J shed 2 bases, with 13 bases lying between them. This CDR3 has 14 amino acids. The CDR3 reads CASRLQGLNYGYTF. The CDR3 DNA is TGTGCCAGCAGGTTACAGGGATTAAACTATGGCTACACCTTC.

This clonotype was counted ten times or more. The V gene is TRBV7-9, the J gene TRBJ2-7; D ambiguous. CDR1 is SEHNR and CDR2 is FQNEAQ in the germline V gene (reference sequence). CDR3 size: 15 residues. The V gene lost 0 bases and the J gene lost 2 bases, with 11 bases spanning the gap. The CDR3 DNA sequence: TGTGCCAGCAGCTTAGCGATGGGCAGCACCTACGAGCAGTACTTC. Residues: CASSLAMGSTYEQYF.

Remarks on this clonotype: One end of the junction is discordant with germline, which a read error may explain. The chain employs TRBV20-1 and TRBJ2-6, with TRBD1 matching 8 bases. The CDR3 consists of 16 residues. Per germline, CDR1 DFQATT and CDR2 SNEGSKA (reference sequence). The CDR3 sequence is CSADQRAKQGDNVLTF. The CDR3 region has the DNA TGCAGTGCGGATCAGAGGGCGAAACAGGGGGACAACGTCCTGACTTTC.

This chain joins TRBV25-1 and TRBJ1-2; D gene ambiguous. Germline V gives CDR1 MGHDK, CDR2 SYGVNS. This CDR3 spans 15 amino acids. Trimming took off 5 bases at V and 4 bases at J, with 17 bases between the two ends. This CDR3 reads CASSLTPDQPYGYTF. CDR3 bases: TGTGCCAGCAGTTTAACCCCGGACCAGCCCTATGGCTACACCTTC.

A few counts support this clonotype. The chain carries TRBV12-3 or TRBV12-4 and TRBJ2-7; D is unclear. The CDR3 has 12 amino acids. Between the trimmed V and J ends, which lost 4 bases and 3 bases, there was a span of 7 bases. CDR3 sequence reads: CASSYLLYEQYF. CDR3 DNA sequence: TGTGCCAGCAGTTACCTTCTCTACGAGCAGTACTTC.

This clonotype has a count of ten or more. The chain employs TRBV29-1 and TRBJ1-2, with TRBD1 as a possible D gene (5 bases). Germline CDR1 SQVTM, CDR2 ANQGSEA. The CDR3 spans 14 residues. With 3 bases removed from V and 6 bases from J, the gap between germline ends came to 17 bases. The CDR3 DNA reads as TGCAGCGTTGACTCCCTTGGTTTGGGGCATGGCTACACCTTC. As protein: CSVDSLGLGHGYTF.